These T cell receptor beta chains were read from a single sample in a study of resident and recirculating memory T cells in vitiligo. Using immunoSEQ multiplex PCR, the repertoire was profiled, and TCRdb retains in-frame clones only, with some absent. The sample carries 70,000 to 95,000 clones, about 90% recorded once. The sequenced material came from blood. The source of these receptors is a male donor with vitiligo. Each CDR3 is given with its conserved first and last residue. A D gene is named only where the DNA matches it firmly. Clone size is given for some rows only: seen once, a few or many times, or a class if the clone is expanded.

TRBV9	TRBJ1-3	.	.	TGTGCCAGCAGCCCCATGACCACAGGTAACACCATATATTTT	CASSPMTTGNTIYF
TRBV25-1	TRBJ2-5	.	.	TGTGCCAGCAGTGAATGGAGGGGACCCGCGGGACGGCAGTACTTC	CASSEWRGPAGRQYF
TRBV7-9	TRBJ1-2	TRBD1	.	TGTGCCAGCAGCTTTGGACAGGGTGATAGGTATGGCTACACCTTC	CASSFGQGDRYGYTF
TRBV6-5	TRBJ1-6	.	.	TGTGCCAGCAGTTACTCGCTCGGACAGATGTATTCACCCCTCCACTTT	CASSYSLGQMYSPLHF
TRBV6-5	TRBJ2-7	.	.	TGTGCCAGCAGTTACTTAACCGGGTCGTACGAGCAGTACTTC	CASSYLTGSYEQYF
TRBV7-3	TRBJ2-5	.	.	TGTGCCAGCAGCCAAGGACAAGGGGAGACCCAGTACTTC	CASSQGQGETQYF
TRBV7-9	TRBJ2-1	TRBD1	.	TGTGCCAGCAGTTGGGGACAGGGACCCTACAATGAGCAGTTCTTC	CASSWGQGPYNEQFF
TRBV5-5	TRBJ1-5	.	.	TGTGCCAGCAGCTTTCGACAGTTCTATAGCAATCAGCCCCAGCATTTT	CASSFRQFYSNQPQHF
TRBV28	TRBJ2-1	.	once	TGTGCCAGCAGGACTAGGGGCACATACAATGAGCAGTTCTTC	CASRTRGTYNEQFF
TRBV9	TRBJ1-2	TRBD1	.	TGTGCCAGCAGCGTAGGAACAGGGGGCGGAGGTGGCTACACCTTC	CASSVGTGGGGGYTF
TRBV7-2	TRBJ2-7	.	.	TGTGCCAGCAGGACAACAGGGGGGGTCCACGAGCAGTACTTC	CASRTTGGVHEQYF
TRBV27	TRBJ2-1	TRBD2	.	TGTGCCAGCAGTTTCCTGAAAGCGGGAGGGTACAATGAGCAGTTCTTC	CASSFLKAGGYNEQFF
TRBV27	TRBJ1-2	TRBD1	.	TGTGCCAGCAGTTCGGCAGGGGGGAACGGTGGCTACACCTTC	CASSSAGGNGGYTF
TRBV29-1	TRBJ1-1	.	.	TGCAGCGCTATGAACACTGAAGCTTTCTTT	CSAMNTEAFF
TRBV5-1	TRBJ2-3	TRBD2	.	TGCGCCAGCACTCCGGGAGGAGATACGCAGTATTTT	CASTPGGDTQYF
TRBV2	TRBJ1-4	.	.	TGTGCCAGCAGTTACTTCACAGGCGCGGATGAAAAACTGTTTTTT	CASSYFTGADEKLFF
TRBV7-9	TRBJ1-2	TRBD1	.	TGTGCCAGCAGCGCGGGACAGGTTTACGGCTACACCTTC	CASSAGQVYGYTF
TRBV6-6	TRBJ2-1	TRBD2	.	TGTGCCAGCAGTTACTCCGGTGGGAGGGGACTGTTCTTC	CASSYSGGRGLFF
TRBV28	TRBJ2-1	.	.	TGTGCCAGCAGTCCTAGGGGGGGTAATGAGCAGTTCTTC	CASSPRGGNEQFF
TRBV23-1	TRBJ2-5	.	.	TGCGCCAGCAGTCAATCCAAATACGCGTACCAAGAGACCCAGTACTTC	CASSQSKYAYQETQYF
TRBV5-3	TRBJ2-7	.	.	TGTGCCAGAAGCTTGCTCTGCGGGGCTACCTACGAGCAGTACTTC	CARSLLCGATYEQYF
TRBV27	TRBJ2-1	TRBD2	.	TGTGCCAGCAGTTCCCTACTAGCGGGGGACAATGAGCAGTTCTTC	CASSSLLAGDNEQFF
TRBV19	TRBJ1-5	.	.	TGTGCCAGTAGTAGCCCCTCGGGGGGGCGGCATCAGCCCCAGCATTTT	CASSSPSGGRHQPQHF
TRBV5-6	TRBJ2-2	TRBD2	.	TGTGCCAGCAGCTTGGACGGACTAGCGGGGCCGATGGAGCTGTTTTTT	CASSLDGLAGPMELFF
TRBV5-4	TRBJ2-1	TRBD2	.	TGTGCCAGCACTTCCCCGGGACTAGTCTCCTACAATGAGCAGTTCTTC	CASTSPGLVSYNEQFF
TRBV5-1	TRBJ1-5	.	.	TGCGCCAGCAGCTCGCAGGGTGGGGGCAATCAGCCCCAGCATTTT	CASSSQGGGNQPQHF
TRBV7-8	TRBJ2-7	TRBD2	.	TGTGCCAGCAGCTTTCTAGCGGGAGGGCATCGGGAGCAGTACTTC	CASSFLAGGHREQYF
TRBV6-1	TRBJ2-2	TRBD2	.	TGTGCCAGCGGACGTAGCGGGGACACCGGGGAGCTGTTTTTT	CASGRSGDTGELFF
TRBV11-3	TRBJ1-4	.	.	TGTGCCAGCAGCTCCACAGGGTGGGGTGATGAAAAACTGTTTTTT	CASSSTGWGDEKLFF
TRBV11-2	TRBJ2-3	.	.	TGTGCCAGCAGCTTGGTACTTCATACGCAGTATTTT	CASSLVLHTQYF
TRBV27	TRBJ2-3	.	.	TGTGCCAGCCAAACTAACGGCGGGGGCTTCACAGATACGCAGTATTTT	CASQTNGGGFTDTQYF
TRBV28	TRBJ2-7	TRBD2	.	TGTGCCAGCAGTTTAGGGGGTAGCGGGAGCTACGAGCAGTACTTC	CASSLGGSGSYEQYF
TRBV6-1	TRBJ2-3	TRBD1	.	TGTGCCAGCAGGGACCGACAGGGAATTACAGATACGCAGTATTTT	CASRDRQGITDTQYF
TRBV4-3	TRBJ1-4	.	.	TGCGCCAGCAGCTATCAGGGGATGCCTAATGAAAAACTGTTTTTT	CASSYQGMPNEKLFF
TRBV19	TRBJ1-1	.	.	TGTGCCAGTAGTACCCAGGGTTTAGGGAACACTGAAGCTTTCTTT	CASSTQGLGNTEAFF
TRBV5-6	TRBJ2-1	TRBD2	.	TGTGCCAGCAGCACAGGGACTAGTAATGAGCAGTTCTTC	CASSTGTSNEQFF
TRBV5-6	TRBJ2-1	.	.	TGTGCCAGCAGCTACCAGGGAGGGGGCAATGAGCAGTTCTTC	CASSYQGGGNEQFF
TRBV30	TRBJ1-5	.	once	TGTGCCTGGAGTGGCGGGGGGGGGCAGCCCCAGCATTTT	CAWSGGGGQPQHF
TRBV11-3	TRBJ2-7	TRBD2	.	TGTGCCAGCAGCTCGGGACTAGCGGGGTCGGGGCAGTACTTC	CASSSGLAGSGQYF
TRBV7-3	TRBJ2-1	TRBD2	.	TGTGCCAGCAGCTTAAAGGCGGGAGGCCCCAATGAGCAGTTCTTC	CASSLKAGGPNEQFF
TRBV6-1	TRBJ2-3	.	.	TGTGCCAGCAGTGAAGTACCTTACAGGGACGGGGATACGCAGTATTTT	CASSEVPYRDGDTQYF
TRBV6-5	TRBJ2-5	TRBD2	.	TGTGCCAGCAGTTACTGGGCGAGCGGGAGTTCGGAGACCCAGTACTTC	CASSYWASGSSETQYF
TRBV28	TRBJ2-5	.	.	TGTGCCAGCTACTATAGGGGATCGGAGACCCAGTACTTC	CASYYRGSETQYF
TRBV4-1	TRBJ2-7	TRBD1	.	TGCGCCAGCAGCCAAGATAGTTGGACAGGGGGCTACGAGCAGTACTTC	CASSQDSWTGGYEQYF
TRBV14	TRBJ2-2	.	.	TGTGCCAGCAGCTCGAGGGGGGGTTTTACCGGGGAGCTGTTTTTT	CASSSRGGFTGELFF
TRBV27	TRBJ2-7	TRBD2	.	TGTGCCAGCAGTTTATATGGCGGGAGGAACTCCTACGAGCAGTACTTC	CASSLYGGRNSYEQYF
TRBV7-2	TRBJ2-2	.	once	TGTGCCAGCACCACCTCCGGGACTTACCTGTTTTTT	CASTTSGTYLFF
TRBV13	TRBJ1-2	TRBD1	.	TGTGCCAGCAGCTCGGGACAGGGTGGCGGCTACACCTTC	CASSSGQGGGYTF
TRBV2	TRBJ2-3	.	.	TGTGCCAGCAGTGAAGGGGCGGGACCCCCCACGCAGTATTTT	CASSEGAGPPTQYF
TRBV28	TRBJ1-1	.	.	TGTGCCAGCAGTATTCCGGACTTGAACACTGAAGCTTTCTTT	CASSIPDLNTEAFF
TRBV5-1	TRBJ1-5	.	.	TGCGCCAGCAGCTCGGGAGAGAGCAATCAGCCCCAGCATTTT	CASSSGESNQPQHF
TRBV7-2	TRBJ2-3	TRBD2	.	TGTGCCAGCAGATACGGGGGAGGGGCAGATACGCAGTATTTT	CASRYGGGADTQYF
TRBV28	TRBJ2-1	TRBD2	.	TGTGCCAGCAGTTTCTTCCAGTGGGGAGCGGGAGCGGGGAATGAGCAGTTCTTC	CASSFFQWGAGAGNEQFF
TRBV4-2	TRBJ2-7	.	.	TGTGCCAGCAGCCAAGTCCTCGGGAGCTCCTACGAGCAGTACTTC	CASSQVLGSSYEQYF
TRBV5-4	TRBJ2-7	.	.	TGTGCCAGCAGCCGGAGCGGAAGCTCCTACGAGCAGTACTTC	CASSRSGSSYEQYF
TRBV29-1	TRBJ2-7	TRBD2	.	TGCAGCGTTGGCCTAGCGGGAATCAAGTGGCAGTACTTC	CSVGLAGIKWQYF
TRBV5-1	TRBJ2-5	.	once	TGCGCCAGCAGCTCTTCAGGGGCGGCCCAAGAGACCCAGTACTTC	CASSSSGAAQETQYF
TRBV28	TRBJ2-1	TRBD2	once	TGTGCCAGTGAGGGAGCTAGCGGAGGGAATGAGCAGTTCTTC	CASEGASGGNEQFF
TRBV4-1	TRBJ1-4	.	.	TGCGCCAGCAGCCAAGATAATAATGAAAAACTGTTTTTT	CASSQDNNEKLFF
TRBV28	TRBJ2-7	.	.	TGTGCCAGCAGTTTATATGGTGGGAGTAGGTACGAGCAGTACTTC	CASSLYGGSRYEQYF